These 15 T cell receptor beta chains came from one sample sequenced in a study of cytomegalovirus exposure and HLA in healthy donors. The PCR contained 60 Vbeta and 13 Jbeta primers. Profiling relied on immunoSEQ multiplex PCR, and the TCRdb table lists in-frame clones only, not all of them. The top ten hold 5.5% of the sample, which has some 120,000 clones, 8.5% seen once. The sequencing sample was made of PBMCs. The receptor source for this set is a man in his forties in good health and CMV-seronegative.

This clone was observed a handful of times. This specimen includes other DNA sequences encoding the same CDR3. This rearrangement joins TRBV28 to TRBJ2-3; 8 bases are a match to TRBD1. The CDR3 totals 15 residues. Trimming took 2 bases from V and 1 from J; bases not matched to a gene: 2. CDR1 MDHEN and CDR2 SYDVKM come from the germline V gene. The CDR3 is CASSLQGAGTDTQYF. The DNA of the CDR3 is TGTGCCAGCAGTTTACAGGGGGCGGGCACAGATACGCAGTATTTT.

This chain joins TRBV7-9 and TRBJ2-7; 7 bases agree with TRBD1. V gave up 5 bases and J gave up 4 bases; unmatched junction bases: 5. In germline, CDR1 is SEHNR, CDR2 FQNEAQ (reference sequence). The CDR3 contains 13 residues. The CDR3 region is CASSNTGVYEQYF. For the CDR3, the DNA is TGTGCCAGCAGCAACACAGGGGTATACGAGCAGTACTTC.

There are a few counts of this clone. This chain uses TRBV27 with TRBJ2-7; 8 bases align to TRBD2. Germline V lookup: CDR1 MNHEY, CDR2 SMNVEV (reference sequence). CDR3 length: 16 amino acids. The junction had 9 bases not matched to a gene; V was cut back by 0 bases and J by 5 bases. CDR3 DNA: TGTGCCAGCAGTTTATCGTCGGGAGCGGGGGCAAACGAGCAGTACTTC. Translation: CASSLSSGAGANEQYF.

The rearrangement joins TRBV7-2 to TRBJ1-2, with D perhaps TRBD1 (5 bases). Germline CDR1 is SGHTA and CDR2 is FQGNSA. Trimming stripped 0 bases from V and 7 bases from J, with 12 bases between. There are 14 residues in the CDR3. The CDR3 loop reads CASSLAGRVSGYTF. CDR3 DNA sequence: TGTGCCAGCAGCTTAGCCGGCAGGGTCTCTGGCTACACCTTC.

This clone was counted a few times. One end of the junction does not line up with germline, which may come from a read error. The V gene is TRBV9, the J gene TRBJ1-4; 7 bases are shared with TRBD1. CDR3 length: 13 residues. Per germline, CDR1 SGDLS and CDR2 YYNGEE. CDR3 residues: CASSVVPGQPDIF. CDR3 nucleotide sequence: TGTGCCAGCAGCGTAGTTCCGGGACAGCCAGATATCTTT.

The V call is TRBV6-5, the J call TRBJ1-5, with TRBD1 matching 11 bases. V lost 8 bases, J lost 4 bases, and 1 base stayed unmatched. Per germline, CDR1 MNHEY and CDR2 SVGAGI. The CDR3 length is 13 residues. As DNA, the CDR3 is TGTGCCAGCGGGACAGGGGGGAATCAGCCCCAGCATTTT. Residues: CASGTGGNQPQHF.

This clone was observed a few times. CDR3: CAWSVLVGGGPGELFF. In DNA form, the CDR3 reads TGTGCCTGGAGTGTACTGGTTGGCGGGGGGCCCGGGGAGCTGTTTTTT. J is TRBJ2-2 and V is TRBV30, with TRBD2 matching 8 bases. There are 16 residues in the CDR3. The germline CDR1 and CDR2 sequences are GTSNPN and SVGIG (reference sequence). V dropped 0 bases and J dropped 6; count of bases not matched to a gene: 9.

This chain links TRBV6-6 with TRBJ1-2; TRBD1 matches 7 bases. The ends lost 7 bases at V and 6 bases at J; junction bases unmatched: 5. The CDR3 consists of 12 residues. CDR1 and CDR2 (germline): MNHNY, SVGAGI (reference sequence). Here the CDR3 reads CASTGGLDGYTF. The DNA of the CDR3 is TGTGCCAGCACAGGGGGACTGGATGGCTACACCTTC.

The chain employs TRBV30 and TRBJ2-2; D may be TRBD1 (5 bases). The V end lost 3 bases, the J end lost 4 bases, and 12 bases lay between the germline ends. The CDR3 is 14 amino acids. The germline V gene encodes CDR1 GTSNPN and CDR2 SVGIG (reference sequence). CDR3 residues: CAWRNPGSTGELFF. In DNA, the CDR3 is TGTGCCTGGAGAAACCCAGGGTCCACCGGGGAGCTGTTTTTT.

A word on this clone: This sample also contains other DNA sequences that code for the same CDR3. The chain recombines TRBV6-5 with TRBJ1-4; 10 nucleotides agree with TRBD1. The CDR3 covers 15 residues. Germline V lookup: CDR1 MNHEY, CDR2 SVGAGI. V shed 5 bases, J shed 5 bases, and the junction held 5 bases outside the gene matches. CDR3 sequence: CASSPATGGNEKLFF. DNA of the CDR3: TGTGCCAGCAGTCCGGCGACAGGGGGCAATGAAAAACTGTTTTTT.

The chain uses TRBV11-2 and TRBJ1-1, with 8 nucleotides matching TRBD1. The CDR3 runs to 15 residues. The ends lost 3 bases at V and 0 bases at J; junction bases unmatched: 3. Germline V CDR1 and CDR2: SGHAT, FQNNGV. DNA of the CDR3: TGTGCCAGCAGCTTTTGGACAGGGATGAACACTGAAGCTTTCTTT. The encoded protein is CASSFWTGMNTEAFF.

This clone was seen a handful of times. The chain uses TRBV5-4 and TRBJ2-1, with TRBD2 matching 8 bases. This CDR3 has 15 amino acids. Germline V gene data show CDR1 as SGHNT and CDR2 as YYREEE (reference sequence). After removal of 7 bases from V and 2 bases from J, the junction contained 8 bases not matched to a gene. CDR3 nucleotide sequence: TGTGCCAGCTGTACAGCGGGGGAGCCCTACAATGAGCAGTTCTTC. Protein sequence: CASCTAGEPYNEQFF.

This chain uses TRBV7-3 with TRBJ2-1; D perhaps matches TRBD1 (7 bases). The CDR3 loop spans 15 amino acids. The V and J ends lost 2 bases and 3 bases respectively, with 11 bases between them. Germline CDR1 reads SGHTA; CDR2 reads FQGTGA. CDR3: CASSLQGGLYNEQFF. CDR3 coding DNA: TGTGCCAGCAGCTTACAGGGGGGCCTCTACAATGAGCAGTTCTTC.

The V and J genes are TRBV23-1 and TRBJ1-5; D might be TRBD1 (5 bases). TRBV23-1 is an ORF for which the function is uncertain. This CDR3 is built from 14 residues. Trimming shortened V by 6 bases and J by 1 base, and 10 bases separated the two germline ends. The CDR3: CASSGGGSNQPQHF. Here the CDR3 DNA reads TGCGCCAGCAGCGGGGGGGGGAGCAATCAGCCCCAGCATTTT.

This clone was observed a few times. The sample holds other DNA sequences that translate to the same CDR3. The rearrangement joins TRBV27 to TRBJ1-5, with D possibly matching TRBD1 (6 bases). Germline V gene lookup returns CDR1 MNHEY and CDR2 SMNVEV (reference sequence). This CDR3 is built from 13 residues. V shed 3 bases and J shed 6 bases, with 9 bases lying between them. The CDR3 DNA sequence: TGTGCCAGCAGTTTTAGAGGGGGTCAGCCCCAGCATTTT. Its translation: CASSFRGGQPQHF.